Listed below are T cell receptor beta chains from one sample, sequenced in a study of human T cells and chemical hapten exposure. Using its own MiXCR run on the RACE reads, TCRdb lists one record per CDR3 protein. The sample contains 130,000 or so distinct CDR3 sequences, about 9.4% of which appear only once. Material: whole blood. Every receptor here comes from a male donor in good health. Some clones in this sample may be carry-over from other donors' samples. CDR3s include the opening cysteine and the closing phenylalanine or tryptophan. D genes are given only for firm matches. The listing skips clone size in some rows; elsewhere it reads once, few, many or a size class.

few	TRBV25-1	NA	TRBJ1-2	TGTGCCAGCAGTGATTTAGCCGCTACAGGGTTGGATGGCTACACCTTC	CASSDLAATGLDGYTF
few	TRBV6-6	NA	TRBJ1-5	TGTGCCAGCAGCCAAAGACAGATCAATCAGCCCCAGCATTTT	CASSQRQINQPQHF
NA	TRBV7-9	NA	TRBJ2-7	TGTGCCAGCAGCTTAGAGGGGCGGGGTTGGGACGAGCAGTACTTC	CASSLEGRGWDEQYF
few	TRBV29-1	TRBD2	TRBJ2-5	TGCAGCGTTGATACGGGACTAGCGGGGATCCGCCAAGAGACCCAGTACTTC	CSVDTGLAGIRQETQYF
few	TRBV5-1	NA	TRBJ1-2	TGCGCCAGCAGCTTGGGACTGGGCGACCTTAGCTACACCTTC	CASSLGLGDLSYTF
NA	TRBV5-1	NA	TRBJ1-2	TGCGCCAGCAGCTTCGACAGATCCTCCTACACCTTC	CASSFDRSSYTF
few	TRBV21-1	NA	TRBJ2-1	TGTGCCAGCAGGTACGGGGGCGAGCAGTTCTTC	CASRYGGEQFF
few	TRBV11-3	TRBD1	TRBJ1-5	TGTGCCAGCAGCATCGGGACAGGGGTTCAGCCCCAGCATTTT	CASSIGTGVQPQHF
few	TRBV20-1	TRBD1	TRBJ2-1	TGCAGTGCTATACAGGGGGCCTCCTACAATGAGCAGTTCTTC	CSAIQGASYNEQFF
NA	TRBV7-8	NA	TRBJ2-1	TGTGCCAGCAGCTTAGCAGACTCGAGCTCCTACAATGAGCAGTTCTTC	CASSLADSSSYNEQFF
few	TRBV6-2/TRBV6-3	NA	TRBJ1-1	TGTGCCAGCAGTTTGGTGTCTTGGAACCTAGGCACTGAAGCTTTCTTT	CASSLVSWNLGTEAFF
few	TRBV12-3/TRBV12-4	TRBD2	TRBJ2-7	TGTGCCAGCAGCCCTACAGCGGGAGGGCCCGAGCAGTACTTC	CASSPTAGGPEQYF
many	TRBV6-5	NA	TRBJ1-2	TGTGCCAGCAGTTACTCCCCACAGGAAAACTATGGCTACACCTTC	CASSYSPQENYGYTF
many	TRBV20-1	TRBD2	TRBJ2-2	TGCAGTGCTAGGCCAGGGACTAGCGGGATAATGGGGGAGCTGTTTTTT	CSARPGTSGIMGELFF
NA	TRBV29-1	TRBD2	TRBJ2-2	TGCAGCGTTGATCGGGGGGGGGCTGGCACCGGGGAGCTGTTTTTT	CSVDRGGAGTGELFF
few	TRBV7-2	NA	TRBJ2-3	TGTGCCAGCAGCTTATATGGGGGGGCTGGAGATACGCAGTATTTT	CASSLYGGAGDTQYF
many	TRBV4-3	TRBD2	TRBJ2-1	TGCGCCAGCAGCCAAGATCTGGGCGGGGGGCCTTACAATGAGCAGTTCTTC	CASSQDLGGGPYNEQFF
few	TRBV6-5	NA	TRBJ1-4	TGTGCCAGCAGTTCTCAGGGGCAGGCTAATGAAAAACTGTTTTTT	CASSSQGQANEKLFF
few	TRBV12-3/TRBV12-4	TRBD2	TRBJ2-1	TGTGCCAGCAGTACGCGGGAGGGGACCTACAATGAGCAGTTCTTC	CASSTREGTYNEQFF
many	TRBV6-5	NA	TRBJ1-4	TGTGCCAGCAGTTCGACCGCAACTAATGAAAAACTGTTTTTT	CASSSTATNEKLFF
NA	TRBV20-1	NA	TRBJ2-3	TGCAGTGCTAGACCCTCCCGGATTTCCACAGATACGCAGTATTTT	CSARPSRISTDTQYF
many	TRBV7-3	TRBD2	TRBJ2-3	TGTGCCAGCAGCTTCCTAGCGGGGGGTTCAGATACGCAGTATTTT	CASSFLAGGSDTQYF
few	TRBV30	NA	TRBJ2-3	TGTGCCTGGAGTTGGGCAGGGGATTCTAGCACAGATACGCAGTATTTT	CAWSWAGDSSTDTQYF
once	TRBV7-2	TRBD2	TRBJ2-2	TGTGCCAGCAGCTTAGTGTCGAGCGGGGTGTTGGGCACCGGGGAGCTGTTTTTT	CASSLVSSGVLGTGELFF
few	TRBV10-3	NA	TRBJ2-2	TGTGCCACCACTAGGGGCAGGGAGCTGTTTTTT	CATTRGRELFF
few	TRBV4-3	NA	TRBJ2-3	TGCGCCAGCAGCTACCGGACGGTCACAGATACGCAGTATTTT	CASSYRTVTDTQYF
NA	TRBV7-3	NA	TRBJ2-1	TGCGCCAGCAGCTTAATAGCGAGGGGTACCTACAATGAGCAGTTCTTC	CASSLIARGTYNEQFF
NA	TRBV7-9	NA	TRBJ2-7	TGTGTCAGCAGCTTACGGTCGACCTACGAGCAGTACTTC	CVSSLRSTYEQYF
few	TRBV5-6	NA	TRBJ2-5	TGTGCCAGCAGCTTGGCAGTCCGAGGGAGTTCGGAGACCCAGTACTTC	CASSLAVRGSSETQYF
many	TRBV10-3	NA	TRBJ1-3	TGTGCCTCCACAGGTGGGCGAGCGGACACCATATATTTT	CASTGGRADTIYF
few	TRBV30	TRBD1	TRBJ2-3	TGTGCCTGGAGTAGGGGGACGGGACAGGGGGCAAGAGATACGCAGTATTTT	CAWSRGTGQGARDTQYF
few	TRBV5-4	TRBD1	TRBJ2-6	TGTGCCAGCAGCTCGCCCGGGACAGGGTCTTTTGGGGCCAACGTCCTGACTTTC	CASSSPGTGSFGANVLTF
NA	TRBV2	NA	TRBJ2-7	TGTGCCAGCAGTGAGGTGGGGGACGAGCAGTACTTC	CASSEVGDEQYF
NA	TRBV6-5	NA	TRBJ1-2	TGTGTCACTCTGACACGCAGCAGCTATGGCTACACCTTC	CVTLTRSSYGYTF
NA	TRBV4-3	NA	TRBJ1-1	TGCGCCAGCAGCCAAGAGGGGGGGCGGTACACTGAAGCTTTCTTT	CASSQEGGRYTEAFF
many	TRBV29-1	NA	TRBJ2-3	TGCAGCGTTGACTCAGATACGCAGTATTTT	CSVDSDTQYF
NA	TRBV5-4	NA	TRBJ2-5	TGTGCCAGCAGCGCGTGGAGTGAGGGGGGACGTGGGGAGACCCAGTACTTC	CASSAWSEGGRGETQYF
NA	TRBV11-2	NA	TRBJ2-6	TGTGCCAGCAGCTGGACTGGATACTCTGGGGCCAACGTCCTGACTTTC	CASSWTGYSGANVLTF
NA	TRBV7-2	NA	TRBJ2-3	TGTGCCAGCAGACCAGGGGGGGCAGATACGCAGTATTTT	CASRPGGADTQYF
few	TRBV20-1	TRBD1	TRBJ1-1	TGCAGTGCTAGAGCCCCGGGACAGGGATCCCAATCGAACACTGAAGCTTTCTTT	CSARAPGQGSQSNTEAFF
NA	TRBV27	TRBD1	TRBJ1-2	TGTGCCAGCAGTACCAGCACAGGGGGGGGAGTCTATGGCTACACCTTC	CASSTSTGGGVYGYTF
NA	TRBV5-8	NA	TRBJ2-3	TGTGCCAGCAGCCCGTTCGCAGATACGCAGTATTTT	CASSPFADTQYF
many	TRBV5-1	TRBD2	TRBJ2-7	TGCGCCAGCAGCTTGTGGGAAACTTCTAGCGGGCGCACCTACGAGCAGTACTTC	CASSLWETSSGRTYEQYF
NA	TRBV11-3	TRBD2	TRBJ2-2	TGTGCCAGCAGCTTAGAAGGGGGACTAGCGAACACCGGGGAGCTGTTTTTT	CASSLEGGLANTGELFF
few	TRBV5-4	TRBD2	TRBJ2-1	TGTGCCAGCAGCTGGTCCGGGACTAGCGGGAATGAGCAGTTCTTC	CASSWSGTSGNEQFF
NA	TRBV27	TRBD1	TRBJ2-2	TGTGCCAGCAGGCCCCGGGACAGGGGGCTCGGGGAGCTGTTTTTT	CASRPRDRGLGELFF
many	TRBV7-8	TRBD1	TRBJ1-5	TGTGCCAGCAGCTCCGGGACAGGGTGGGGTCAGCCCCAGCATTTT	CASSSGTGWGQPQHF
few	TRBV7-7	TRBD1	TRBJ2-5	TGTGCCAGCAGCTTATTCCGGGACAGGGGGAGAAAGACCCAGTACTTC	CASSLFRDRGRKTQYF